This is a list of T cell receptor beta chains from one sample in a study of T-cell reconstitution after alpha-beta-depleted transplantation in children. TCRdb reprocessed the PCR reads with MiXCR, giving one entry per CDR3 protein. Here the sample spans a few hundred thousand distinct CDR3 sequences, roughly 20% being singletons. The sequencing used PBMCs from the stem cell graft donor, collected from the stem cell graft. The receptors here all came from a human donor who donated a stem cell graft to a child with acute myeloid leukemia. Both conserved end residues are part of each CDR3. The D gene is left open where the match is weak. Clone size appears in some rows only: once, few, many, or a class for an expanded clone.

abundance,v_gene,j_gene,d_gene,CDR3aa,CDR3nt
few,TRBV4-3,TRBJ2-4,-,CASSQVWLDKNIQYF,TGCGCCAGCAGCCAAGTATGGCTCGACAAAAACATTCAGTACTTC
few,TRBV6-1,TRBJ1-4,-,CASGQQYSTNEKLFF,TGTGCCAGCGGACAGCAATATTCAACTAATGAAAAACTGTTTTTT
few,TRBV2,TRBJ2-1,TRBD1,CASGLRTGRSYNEQFF,TGTGCCAGCGGACTCAGGACAGGGCGGTCCTACAATGAGCAGTTCTTC
many,TRBV7-3,TRBJ2-1,TRBD2,CASSPTSGSLSSYNEQFF,TGTGCCAGCAGCCCTACTAGCGGGAGCCTGAGCTCCTACAATGAGCAGTTCTTC
-,TRBV28,TRBJ2-3,TRBD1,CASSRTGTDNTDTQYF,TGTGCCAGCAGTCGGACCGGGACAGACAACACAGATACGCAGTATTTT
-,TRBV15,TRBJ2-1,-,CATSQSTNYNEQFF,TGTGCCACCAGCCAATCCACTAACTACAATGAGCAGTTCTTC
many,TRBV12-3/TRBV12-4,TRBJ2-7,TRBD1,CASSQAGGYEQYF,TGTGCCAGCAGTCAGGCAGGGGGCTACGAGCAGTACTTC
many,TRBV15,TRBJ2-3,TRBD2,CATSRDRASGRDTQYF,TGTGCCACCAGCAGAGATAGGGCTAGCGGGAGAGATACGCAGTATTTT
-,TRBV6-1,TRBJ2-5,TRBD1,CASSTRTGDETQYF,TGTGCCAGCAGTACCCGGACAGGGGACGAGACCCAGTACTTC
few,TRBV12-3/TRBV12-4,TRBJ2-7,-,CASSSLFGAYEQYF,TGTGCCAGCAGTTCTCTTTTCGGAGCCTACGAGCAGTACTTC
-,TRBV5-6,TRBJ2-7,-,CASSLGRVWGEQYF,TGTGCCAGCAGCTTAGGACGGGTTTGGGGCGAGCAGTACTTC
-,TRBV4-1,TRBJ2-1,-,CASSPIFGGSSYNEQFF,TGCGCCAGCAGCCCGATATTCGGAGGTAGCTCCTACAATGAGCAGTTCTTC
-,TRBV7-3,TRBJ2-1,TRBD2,CASSLSLAGMDEQFF,TGTGCCAGCAGCTTAAGCCTAGCGGGAATGGATGAGCAGTTCTTC
few,TRBV7-2,TRBJ2-1,TRBD2,CASSLGGRADEFF,TGTGCCAGCAGCTTAGGAGGGAGGGCCGATGAGTTCTTC
many,TRBV29-1,TRBJ1-1,TRBD1,CSGNRGANTEAFF,TGCAGCGGAAACAGGGGCGCGAACACTGAAGCTTTCTTT
few,TRBV4-2,TRBJ2-3,TRBD2,CASRAGPRAGGAADTQYF,TGTGCCAGCAGGGCGGGACCGAGGGCGGGAGGTGCTGCAGATACGCAGTATTTT
many,TRBV2,TRBJ2-7,-,CASSEERPAYEQYF,TGTGCCAGCAGTGAGGAACGTCCCGCCTACGAGCAGTACTTC
-,TRBV18,TRBJ2-2,-,CASSPSEGQTGELFF,TGTGCCAGCTCACCGTCGGAGGGACAAACCGGGGAGCTGTTTTTT
few,TRBV29-1,TRBJ1-3,TRBD1,CSVAGTGQADSGNTIYF,TGCAGCGTTGCCGGTACGGGACAGGCCGACTCTGGAAACACCATATATTTT
-,TRBV4-2,TRBJ1-6,-,CASSQVFERGIPLHF,TGTGCCAGCAGCCAAGTGTTCGAACGAGGGATTCCCCTCCACTTT
many,TRBV20-1,TRBJ2-1,TRBD2,CSARDWMAGAYNEQFF,TGCAGTGCTAGAGATTGGATGGCGGGAGCCTACAATGAGCAGTTCTTC
few,TRBV13,TRBJ1-6,-,CASSLFEDRGSPLHF,TGTGCCAGCAGCCTGTTCGAGGATAGGGGTTCACCCCTCCACTTT
few,TRBV18,TRBJ2-1,-,CASSESGNEQFF,TGTGCCAGCTCAGAATCGGGTAATGAGCAGTTCTTC
few,TRBV29-1,TRBJ2-7,-,CSVVPRGVNGGFEQYF,TGCAGCGTTGTCCCAAGGGGCGTCAACGGAGGCTTCGAGCAGTACTTC
-,TRBV13,TRBJ2-7,TRBD2,CAISLERRASGRGGYEQYF,TGTGCCATCAGTTTAGAACGGAGGGCTAGCGGGAGAGGAGGATACGAGCAGTACTTC
few,TRBV4-1,TRBJ2-5,-,CASSQGYQVRETQYF,TGCGCCAGCAGCCAAGGGTATCAGGTTAGGGAGACCCAGTACTTC
many,TRBV20-1,TRBJ2-1,-,CSATQGGNEQFF,TGCAGTGCAACTCAGGGGGGCAATGAGCAGTTCTTC
many,TRBV29-1,TRBJ2-2,-,CSVKGQTNTGELFF,TGCAGCGTCAAGGGCCAGACTAACACCGGGGAGCTGTTTTTT
many,TRBV20-1,TRBJ2-5,-,CSALATNQETQYF,TGCAGTGCTCTGGCCACCAACCAAGAGACCCAGTACTTC
once,TRBV11-2,TRBJ2-5,TRBD1,CASSLNPLFRGPSQETQYF,TGTGCCAGCAGCTTAAATCCATTATTCAGGGGGCCCAGCCAAGAGACCCAGTACTTC
few,TRBV5-1,TRBJ2-5,-,CASSSGRSQETQYF,TGCGCCAGCAGCTCCGGACGGAGCCAGGAGACCCAGTACTTC
-,TRBV6-1,TRBJ2-2,TRBD1,CATMRDRKNTGELFF,TGTGCCACCATGCGGGACAGGAAGAACACCGGGGAGCTGTTTTTT
many,TRBV10-3,TRBJ1-1,-,CAISGSYTEAFF,TGTGCCATCTCAGGGTCATACACTGAAGCTTTCTTT
few,TRBV7-3,TRBJ2-3,-,CASSSTGIGTDTQYF,TGTGCCAGCAGCTCTACAGGGATTGGCACAGATACGCAGTATTTT
few,TRBV5-1,TRBJ2-5,-,CASSGGPPETQYF,TGCGCCAGCAGCGGAGGGCCCCCCGAGACCCAGTACTTC
-,TRBV5-1,TRBJ2-1,-,CASSWGPREYEQFF,TGCGCCAGCAGCTGGGGACCGAGGGAGTATGAGCAGTTCTTC
few,TRBV10-3,TRBJ2-7,TRBD1,CATEGQDYEQYF,TGTGCCACCGAGGGACAGGACTACGAGCAGTACTTC
once,TRBV2,TRBJ2-5,TRBD2,CASSLSAGRFLDF,TGTGCCAGCAGTCTCTCAGCGGGAAGATTTTTGGACTTC
few,TRBV12-3/TRBV12-4,TRBJ2-4,-,CASSFQGGDGIQYF,TGTGCCAGCAGTTTTCAGGGTGGGGACGGCATTCAGTACTTC
-,TRBV6-1,TRBJ1-2,-,CASRAQGGGRGYGYTF,TGTGCCAGCAGGGCACAGGGAGGGGGAAGAGGCTATGGCTACACCTTC
few,TRBV5-1,TRBJ1-2,-,CASSKDGDYGYTF,TGCGCCAGCAGCAAGGACGGGGACTATGGCTACACCTTC
-,TRBV24-1,TRBJ2-2,-,CATSSREGELFF,TGTGCCACCAGCTCTCGCGAGGGGGAGCTGTTTTTT